Listed below are T cell receptor beta chains from one sample, sequenced in a study of blood T cells in healthy people across ages. TCRdb ran MiXCR on the 5' RACE reads and lists one entry per CDR3 protein. The table has 1.5 million to 2 million distinct CDR3 sequences, about 39% seen once. The source material was blood. All receptors derive from a human donor in good health. Each CDR3 is given with its conserved first and last residue. The D gene is left open where the match is weak. Not every row has a clone size; where given, it reads once, few, many or a size class.

TRBV20-1,TRBD2,TRBJ2-7,NA,TGCAGTGCTACCCGGACTAGCGGGTTTCGGTACGAGCAGTACTTC,CSATRTSGFRYEQYF
TRBV12-3/TRBV12-4,NA,TRBJ2-5,NA,TGTGCCAGCAGTCAGGGGGGGGAAGGGGGAAGAAGGCAGTACTTC,CASSQGGEGGRRQYF
TRBV6-2/TRBV6-3,TRBD1,TRBJ2-7,once,TGTGCCAGCAGTTACTCCTTGACAGGGCCCTACGAGCAGTACTTC,CASSYSLTGPYEQYF
TRBV2,NA,TRBJ2-5,NA,TGTGCCAGCAGTGAGCTCGGTTGGGGACGCCTCCAAGAGACCCAGTACTTC,CASSELGWGRLQETQYF
TRBV7-8,NA,TRBJ1-2,NA,TGTGCCAGCAGCTTAGCGCGGACATCCTATGGCTACACCTTC,CASSLARTSYGYTF
TRBV3-1,NA,TRBJ1-2,once,TGTGCCAGCAGCCAACAGGGCTCGGACTATGGCTACACCTTC,CASSQQGSDYGYTF
TRBV20-1,TRBD1,TRBJ1-5,NA,TGCAGTGCTAGGGCCCGGGACAGAACAGGGTTACCCCAGCATTTT,CSARARDRTGLPQHF
TRBV7-9,TRBD2,TRBJ2-5,NA,TGTGCCAGCAGCTTAGAGGGACTAGTGGAGACCCAGTACTTC,CASSLEGLVETQYF
TRBV2,TRBD2,TRBJ2-1,few,TGTGCCAGCAGATTAGCGGGGGGGCCAGGTGAGCAGTTCTTC,CASRLAGGPGEQFF
TRBV29-1,NA,TRBJ2-7,few,TGCAGCGTTGAGGGCGCGAATCGTGACGAGCAGTACTTC,CSVEGANRDEQYF
TRBV15,TRBD1,TRBJ1-5,NA,TGTGCCACCAGCAGAGATTTAGGACAGGGGTTGGCCCAGCATTTT,CATSRDLGQGLAQHF
TRBV6-6,TRBD1,TRBJ2-2,NA,TGTGCCAGCAGCTCCGACAGGGGATATTCCGGGGAGCTGTTTTTT,CASSSDRGYSGELFF
TRBV6-5,NA,TRBJ1-1,NA,TGTGCCAGCACCTTGGGGACGAACACTGAAGCTTTCTTT,CASTLGTNTEAFF
TRBV7-2,TRBD2,TRBJ2-7,few,TGTGCCAGCAGCTGGACTAGCGGGTCTTACTCCGAGCAGTACTTC,CASSWTSGSYSEQYF
TRBV20-1,TRBD1,TRBJ2-5,NA,TGCAGCTCAGTTGACAGGGTGAGGGGTCGAGAGACCCAGTACTTC,CSSVDRVRGRETQYF
TRBV5-6,TRBD2,TRBJ2-7,NA,TGTGCCAGCAGCCGCATCCCCCTAGCGGGGGGCTCCTACGGGCAGTACTTC,CASSRIPLAGGSYGQYF
TRBV20-1,NA,TRBJ1-5,NA,TGCAGTGCTCTAGGGGTCAGGCCTAATCAGCCCCAGCATTTT,CSALGVRPNQPQHF
TRBV7-9,TRBD1,TRBJ2-1,NA,TGTGCCAGCAGCTCCTACAGGGGGGCCTACAATGAGCAGTTCTTC,CASSSYRGAYNEQFF
TRBV29-1,NA,TRBJ2-1,NA,TGCGGCGCCCGCTCAGAGCCGACCCAGTTCTTC,CGARSEPTQFF
TRBV7-3,TRBD1,TRBJ2-1,NA,TGTGCCAGCAGCTTGATGGGACAGCCTTACAATGAGCAGTTCTTC,CASSLMGQPYNEQFF
TRBV7-2,TRBD1,TRBJ2-7,NA,TGTGCCAGCAGCTTCTCCGGGACAGGGAGCGAGCAGTACTTC,CASSFSGTGSEQYF
TRBV5-6,NA,TRBJ2-3,NA,NA,CASSLVGGGALDTQYF
TRBV10-3,TRBD1,TRBJ2-5,NA,TGTGCCATCAGTGGGGACAGGGGAGCCAAAAACCTTCAGTACTTC,CAISGDRGAKNLQYF
TRBV20-1,TRBD2,TRBJ2-5,NA,TGCAGTGTCCAGGGAGGACTAGCATCAGAGACCCAGTACTTC,CSVQGGLASETQYF
TRBV7-9,NA,TRBJ1-2,NA,TGTGCCAGCAGCCCGGATCTCTATGGCTACACCTTC,CASSPDLYGYTF
TRBV6-2/TRBV6-3,NA,TRBJ2-1,NA,TGTGCCAGCAGTTACCGCCCAGGTTTGGGAGGAGGTTACTACAATGAGCAGTTCTTC,CASSYRPGLGGGYYNEQFF
TRBV9,NA,TRBJ1-1,NA,TGTGCCAGCAGCTTAGAGGTCGGGGTAGGTGACACTGAAGCTTTCTTT,CASSLEVGVGDTEAFF
TRBV29-1,NA,TRBJ1-2,few,TGCAGCGTTGATTTGGCGCGAGGCTATGGCTACACCTTC,CSVDLARGYGYTF
TRBV27,NA,TRBJ1-5,NA,TGTGCCAGCAGTGGAGGACAGAAGAATCAGCCCCAGCATTTT,CASSGGQKNQPQHF
TRBV6-6,TRBD1,TRBJ1-1,NA,TGTGCCAGCAGTTTTCAGGGGGTAGGAAACACTGAAGCTTTCTTT,CASSFQGVGNTEAFF
TRBV20-1,TRBD2,TRBJ2-3,few,TGCAGTGCTACCCAGGGGAGCGGGGGGATCCATACGCAGTATTTT,CSATQGSGGIHTQYF
TRBV4-1,NA,TRBJ1-2,NA,TGCGCCAGCAGCCAAGATCAGTGGCAGGCAAACTATGGCTACACCTTC,CASSQDQWQANYGYTF
TRBV12-3/TRBV12-4,NA,TRBJ1-2,NA,TGTGCCAGCAGACAAACCACTCCTAACTATGGCTACACCTTC,CASRQTTPNYGYTF
TRBV15,NA,TRBJ2-1,NA,TGTGCCACCAGCACCGGGACTGAAAATGAGCAGTTCTTC,CATSTGTENEQFF
TRBV6-6,TRBD1,TRBJ2-1,NA,TGTGCCAGCAGTTACGTAGGGACAGGGAAGAATGAGCAGTTCTTC,CASSYVGTGKNEQFF
TRBV4-3,TRBD2,TRBJ2-3,NA,TGCGCCAGCAGCCAGGCACCCTGGAGCGGGGGGTTAACAGATACGCAGTATTTT,CASSQAPWSGGLTDTQYF
TRBV7-2,NA,TRBJ2-7,NA,TGTGCCAGCAGCTTAGACAGGGTTAGACATGAGCAGTACTTC,CASSLDRVRHEQYF
TRBV7-9,NA,TRBJ2-5,few,TGTGCCAGCAGCTTAGTCGGGGCGGGAAACCAAGAGACCCAGTACTTC,CASSLVGAGNQETQYF
TRBV20-1,NA,TRBJ2-1,few,TGCAGTGCTAGAGAACCCCATTCCTACAATGAGCAGTTCTTC,CSAREPHSYNEQFF
TRBV12-3/TRBV12-4,NA,TRBJ2-2,few,TGTGCCAGCAGACCCGGGGGCGGGGGCACCGGGGAGCTGTTTTTT,CASRPGGGGTGELFF
TRBV24-1,NA,TRBJ2-7,many,TGTGCCACCAGTGAAGATAAGGAGGTCGACGAGCAGTACTTC,CATSEDKEVDEQYF
TRBV5-4,NA,TRBJ2-7,many,TGTGCCAGCAGCTTTGAAGCCTACGAGCAGTACTTC,CASSFEAYEQYF
TRBV24-1,TRBD2,TRBJ2-3,NA,TGTGCCACCAGTGATGACTGGGTGCGGGGGGATACGCAGTATTTT,CATSDDWVRGDTQYF
TRBV11-2,NA,TRBJ2-3,few,TGTGCCAGCAGCTCTCGGCGGGGACGAACAGATACGCAGTATTTT,CASSSRRGRTDTQYF
TRBV7-2,TRBD2,TRBJ2-6,NA,TGTGCCAGCAGCTGGGGGGGACCGACATACTCTGGGGCCAACGTCCTGACTTTC,CASSWGGPTYSGANVLTF
TRBV5-1,NA,TRBJ1-2,NA,TGCGCCAGCTCACCCTACGGCGCTAACTATGGCTACACCTTC,CASSPYGANYGYTF
TRBV5-1,TRBD2,TRBJ2-3,NA,TGCGCCAGCAGCTTTAGCGGGGGGCGACCCACAGATACGCAGTATTTT,CASSFSGGRPTDTQYF
TRBV2,TRBD1,TRBJ2-1,once,TGTGCCAGCAACCGGGACAGGAACAATGAGCAGTTCTTC,CASNRDRNNEQFF
TRBV28,NA,TRBJ1-6,NA,TGTGCCAGCAGTCCCCGGGGGAGGGGAGATAATTCACCCCTCCACTTT,CASSPRGRGDNSPLHF
TRBV4-1,TRBD1,TRBJ2-2,NA,TGCGCCAGCAGCCGCCTCGCAACAGGGGCGGGTCGTGCCGGGGAGCTGTTTTTT,CASSRLATGAGRAGELFF
TRBV6-6,NA,TRBJ1-1,NA,TGTGCCAGCAATCGGGAGATGAACACTGAAGCTTTCTTT,CASNREMNTEAFF
TRBV7-3,NA,TRBJ2-7,NA,TGTGCCAGCAGCTACGACGGGGGCTCCGACGAGCAGTACTTC,CASSYDGGSDEQYF
TRBV6-2/TRBV6-3,NA,TRBJ2-3,NA,TGTGCCAGCAGCCCGGGGCAAGATCCGGATACGCAGTATTTT,CASSPGQDPDTQYF